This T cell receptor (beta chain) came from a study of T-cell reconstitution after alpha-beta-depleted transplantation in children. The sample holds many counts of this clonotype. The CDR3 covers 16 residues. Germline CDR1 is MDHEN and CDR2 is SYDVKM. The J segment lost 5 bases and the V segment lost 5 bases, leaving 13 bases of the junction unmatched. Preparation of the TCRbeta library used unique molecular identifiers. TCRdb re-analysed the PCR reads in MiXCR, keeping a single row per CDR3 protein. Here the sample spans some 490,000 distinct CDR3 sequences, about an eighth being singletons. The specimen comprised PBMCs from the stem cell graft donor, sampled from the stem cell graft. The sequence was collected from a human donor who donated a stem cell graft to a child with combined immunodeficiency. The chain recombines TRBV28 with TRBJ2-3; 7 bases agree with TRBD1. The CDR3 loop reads CASSETGLLDEDTQYF. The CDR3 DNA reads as TGTGCCAGCAGTGAGACAGGGCTCCTGGACGAAGATACGCAGTATTTT.